The present T cell receptor beta chain was sequenced within a study of blood T cells in healthy people across ages. Researchers collected 9 to 10 milliliters of peripheral blood from every single donor. The CDR3 spans 14 residues. Germline assignment: CDR1 SQVTM and CDR2 ANQGSEA. Primers used in a second PCR of roughly 6 to 12 cycles were a sample-barcoded 5' primer and a J-beta primer mix. TCRdb re-derived calls from the 5' RACE reads in MiXCR, one entry per CDR3 protein. The sample carries 1.8 million or so distinct CDR3 sequences, roughly two fifths recorded once. The clonotype originates from a human donor in good health. The specimen was blood. The V call is TRBV29-1, the J call TRBJ2-7, with 9 nucleotides matching TRBD1. The chain's CDR3 is CSAHGTGIPYEQYF. Written as DNA, the CDR3 is TGCAGTGCCCACGGGACAGGGATTCCCTACGAGCAGTACTTC.